This entry concerns a single T cell receptor (beta chain). This entry belongs to a study of blood T cell repertoires in COVID-19. Study at large: COVID-19 samples from acute and convalescent phases originated in the United States, Italy and Spain.

V shed 9 bases and J shed 1 base, with 15 bases lying between them. The CDR3 spans 15 residues. Germline loops: CDR1 LNHDA, CDR2 SQIVND (reference sequence). TCRdb's table, derived via immunoSEQ multiplex PCR, lists solely in-frame clones and lacks some. The data show roughly 46,000 clones, with about four fifths seen just once and roughly 10% held by the top ten. This receptor was taken from a man aged 55 to 69 with acute or convalescent COVID-19. The chain recombines TRBV19 with TRBJ2-2; D is perhaps TRBD1 (6 bases). Sequenced sample: peripheral blood. The CDR3 region has the DNA TGTGCCAGCGGGAAACAGGGCGGGAACACCGGGGAGCTGTTTTTT. This codes for CASGKQGGNTGELFF. Supplemented by reference TRBV19 and TRBJ2-2, the full variable domain reads DGGITQSPKYLFRKEGQNVTLSCEQNLNHDAMYWYRQDPGQGLRLIYYSQIVNDFQKGDIAEGYSVSREKKESFPLTVTSAQKNPTAFYLCASGKQGGNTGELFFGEGSRLTVL.